This passage covers 29 T cell receptor beta chains from one sample sequenced in a study of blood T cell repertoires in COVID-19. Profiling relied on immunoSEQ multiplex PCR, and the TCRdb table lists in-frame clones only, not all of them. This sample yields 45,000 to 70,000 clones, of which around 79% are seen a single time; roughly a sixth belongs to the top ten. The specimen was peripheral blood. The receptors were gathered from a woman aged 45-59 years with active or convalescent COVID-19.

In its sample, this clone was seen many times. The rearrangement links TRBV19 to TRBJ2-7; TRBD1 matches at 8 bases. CDR1 and CDR2 (germline): LNHDA, SQIVND (reference sequence). The CDR3 sequence is 14 residues long. V dropped 5 bases and J dropped 2; count of bases not matched to a gene: 5. CDR3 bases: TGTGCCAGTAGTCCCACAGGGGGTACCTACGAGCAGTACTTC. Translated: CASSPTGGTYEQYF.

The chain has TRBV11-2 and TRBJ2-7; 7 positions match TRBD1. Per germline, CDR1 SGHAT and CDR2 FQNNGV. The CDR3 covers 17 residues. Trimming removed 0 bases from V and 0 bases from J; junction bases left unmatched: 8. Here the CDR3 reads CASSLDWGTALSYEQYF. The CDR3, as DNA: TGTGCCAGCAGCTTAGATTGGGGGACAGCCCTCTCCTACGAGCAGTACTTC.

The chain carries TRBV6-5 and TRBJ1-1; the D gene is possibly TRBD1 (6 bases). The CDR3 spans 13 residues. Germline-derived CDR1 and CDR2 are MNHEY and SVGAGI. V was clipped by 6 bases and J by 0 bases, with 8 bases between them. This CDR3 reads CASSGQLNTEAFF. The CDR3 DNA reads as TGTGCCAGCAGCGGACAGTTGAACACTGAAGCTTTCTTT.

The chain combines TRBV11-2 with TRBJ2-1; 8 bases line up with TRBD2. Germline V CDR1 and CDR2: SGHAT, FQNNGV. Trimming at V came to 0 bases and at J to 7 bases, leaving 5 bases not matched to a gene. This CDR3 spans 15 amino acids. DNA for the CDR3: TGTGCCAGCAGCTTAGATAGCGGGATGGGGAATGAGCAGTTCTTC. Residues: CASSLDSGMGNEQFF.

The chain links TRBV6-6 to TRBJ2-3; D perhaps matches TRBD1 (6 bases). Looked up from germline, CDR1 is MNHNY and CDR2 is SVGAGI (reference sequence). Between the trimmed V and J ends, which lost 2 bases and 2 bases, there was a span of 8 bases. The CDR3 is 14 amino acids. CDR3: CASSYRDNTDTQYF. The CDR3 DNA reads as TGTGCCAGCAGTTACCGGGACAACACAGATACGCAGTATTTT.

This chain uses TRBV28 with TRBJ2-1; 10 bases match TRBD2. Germline trimming cut 7 bases from V and 8 bases from J; bases unmatched to any gene: 14. The CDR3 totals 16 residues. Germline-derived CDR1 and CDR2 are MDHEN and SYDVKM. CDR3 DNA sequence: TGTGCCAGCAAGGGGCTAGCGGGAGTCCCCCCCGATGAGCAGTTCTTC. It codes for CASKGLAGVPPDEQFF.

CDR3 DNA sequence: TGTGCCACCAGCAGAGGCGTGACAGGGAGAGAGCAGTACTTC. Its protein product is CATSRGVTGREQYF. This sequence joins TRBV15 and TRBJ2-7, with 7 nucleotides matching TRBD1. CDR3 size: 14 residues. The V and J ends lost 1 base and 7 bases, in that order; junction bases with no gene match: 7. CDR1 LNHNV and CDR2 YYDKDF come from the germline V gene (reference sequence).

V is TRBV23-1 and J is TRBJ2-2; 9 bases match TRBD2. TRBV23-1 is known as an ORF, though its function is uncertain. The V and J ends lost 1 base and 7 bases, in that order; junction bases with no gene match: 10. This CDR3 region has 17 residues. The CDR3 is CASSQLISGSLGGELFF. CDR3 DNA: TGCGCCAGCAGTCAATTAATTAGCGGGAGTCTTGGCGGGGAGCTGTTTTTT.

The chain links TRBV7-2 to TRBJ1-2, with TRBD1 identical over 7 bases. V shed 5 bases, J shed 7 bases, and the junction held 10 bases outside the gene matches. CDR1 is SGHTA and CDR2 is FQGNSA in the germline V gene. This CDR3 has 14 residues. CDR3 sequence (DNA): TGTGCCAGCAGCCCGCCCGGGACAGCTTTTGGCTACACCTTC. This encodes CASSPPGTAFGYTF.

The chain couples TRBV5-6 to TRBJ2-1; D might be TRBD1 (5 bases). The germline V and J ends were trimmed by 4 bases and 3 bases, with 14 bases remaining between them. The CDR3 is made up of 15 amino acids. CDR1 and CDR2 from the germline V gene are SGHDT and YYEEEE. Here the CDR3 DNA reads TGTGCCAGCAGCCAGGACATCCCCTACTACAATGAGCAGTTCTTC. Translating gives CASSQDIPYYNEQFF.

The chain combines TRBV19 with TRBJ1-5, with 7 positions matching TRBD1. The J segment lost 5 bases and the V segment lost 10 bases, leaving 11 bases of the junction unmatched. This CDR3 contains 14 residues. From germline, CDR1 is LNHDA and CDR2 SQIVND (reference sequence). Here the CDR3 reads CATALRDSDQPQHF. In nucleotides, the CDR3 is TGTGCCACCGCACTCCGGGACAGCGATCAGCCCCAGCATTTT. Complete variable domain (other parts from reference TRBV19 and TRBJ1-5): DGGITQSPKYLFRKEGQNVTLSCEQNLNHDAMYWYRQDPGQGLRLIYYSQIVNDFQKGDIAEGYSVSREKKESFPLTVTSAQKNPTAFYLCATALRDSDQPQHFGDGTRLSIL.

The CDR3: CASRGQAGPETQYF. CDR3 nucleotide sequence: TGTGCCAGCAGGGGACAGGCAGGGCCGGAGACCCAGTACTTC. This rearrangement joins TRBV27 to TRBJ2-5; TRBD1 aligns across 8 bases. The junction had 8 bases not matched to a gene; V was cut back by 6 bases and J by 5 bases. This CDR3 contains 14 residues. The V gene's germline CDR1 is MNHEY and CDR2 SMNVEV (reference sequence).

The chain recombines TRBV5-5 with TRBJ2-1; possible D gene TRBD2, 6 bases. CDR1 and CDR2 from the germline V gene are SGHKS and YYEKEE (reference sequence). V was clipped by 4 bases and J by 0 bases, with 17 bases between them. This CDR3 is built from 17 residues. CDR3: CASSPPLASSSYNEQFF. Written as DNA, the CDR3 is TGTGCCAGCAGCCCTCCACTAGCTTCCAGCTCCTACAATGAGCAGTTCTTC. The full variable domain, its missing parts supplied by reference TRBV5-5 and TRBJ2-1, is DAGVTQSPTHLIKTRGQQVTLRCSPISGHKSVSWYQQVLGQGPQFIFQYYEKEERGRGNFPDRFSARQFPNYSSELNVNALLLGDSALYLCASSPPLASSSYNEQFFGPGTRLTVL.

V gene TRBV2 combines with J gene TRBJ2-1, with 7 bases fitting TRBD2. CDR1 SNHLY and CDR2 FYNNEI come from the germline V gene. The CDR3 has 17 amino acids. Germline trimming cut 4 bases from V and 3 bases from J; bases unmatched to any gene: 12. CDR3 DNA: TGTGCCAGCAGTGGAAGATCTAGCGGACCTATCTACAATGAGCAGTTCTTC. Amino acid sequence: CASSGRSSGPIYNEQFF.

This clone came up many times. The V and J genes are TRBV9 and TRBJ2-5; no firm D call. V was trimmed by 1 base and J by 2 bases, leaving 12 bases between them. This CDR3 region has 15 residues. Per germline, CDR1 SGDLS and CDR2 YYNGEE. CDR3 sequence reads: CASSVSTISQETQYF. CDR3 DNA: TGTGCCAGCAGCGTAAGCACGATCTCGCAAGAGACCCAGTACTTC.

This chain joins TRBV4-1 and TRBJ2-7; D ambiguous. Between the trimmed V and J ends, which lost 4 bases and 6 bases, there was a span of 13 bases. Germline V gene data show CDR1 as MGHRA and CDR2 as YSYEKL. The CDR3 runs 13 residues. The CDR3 sequence: CASSLLPVFEQYF. In DNA form, the CDR3 reads TGCGCCAGCAGCCTCCTTCCAGTGTTCGAGCAGTACTTC.

The chain employs TRBV7-7 and TRBJ2-3; 8 bases match TRBD1. The CDR3 is made up of 15 amino acids. Germline lookup yields CDR1 SSHAT and CDR2 FNYEAQ (reference sequence). Losses at the gene ends were 1 base for V and 2 bases for J; bases not matched to a gene: 2. The CDR3 here is CASSLGRGLTDTQYF. CDR3 in DNA: TGTGCCAGCAGCTTAGGCAGGGGGCTCACAGATACGCAGTATTTT.

The chain is built from TRBV15 and TRBJ2-7, with 9 bases lining up with TRBD2. Trimming at V came to 1 base and at J to 5 bases, leaving 12 bases not matched to a gene. Germline V gene sequence: CDR1 LNHNV, CDR2 YYDKDF (reference sequence). The CDR3 has 17 residues. CDR3 coding DNA: TGTGCCACCAGCAGAGCTGGGGGACCTAGCGGGACGAACGAGCAGTACTTC. As protein: CATSRAGGPSGTNEQYF.

This clone occurred many times. V gene TRBV19 combines with J gene TRBJ2-2; TRBD2 is a possible D gene (6 bases). Germline lookup yields CDR1 LNHDA and CDR2 SQIVND (reference sequence). V lost 10 bases and J 7 bases, leaving 22 bases between the germline ends. The CDR3 is 15 residues long. CDR3 bases: TGTGCCACCAAGTGGGACTCCCATTTCGGCGGGGAGCTGTTTTTT. Translating gives CATKWDSHFGGELFF.

This chain joins TRBV2 and TRBJ2-5; 7 bases agree with TRBD2. Germline trimming cut 7 bases from V and 10 bases from J; bases unmatched to any gene: 9. Germline CDR1 SNHLY, CDR2 FYNNEI. The CDR3 covers 12 residues. CDR3 DNA: TGTGCCAGCAAGGGTTGGGGGGGAGGCCAGTACTTC. It yields the protein CASKGWGGGQYF. The full variable domain, rest sourced from reference TRBV2 and TRBJ2-5, is EPEVTQTPSHQVTQMGQEVILRCVPISNHLYFYWYRQILGQKVEFLVSFYNNEISEKSEIFDDQFSVERPDGSNFTLKIRSTKLEDSAMYFCASKGWGGGQYFGPGTRLLVL.

The CDR3 coding sequence is TGTGCCAGCAGCCCTCTCGGGAATGAGCAGTTCTTC. Encoded protein: CASSPLGNEQFF. The chain joins TRBV9 to TRBJ2-1, with unresolved D. The germline gives CDR1 SGDLS, CDR2 YYNGEE. This CDR3 spans 12 amino acids. The V and J ends lost 4 bases and 7 bases respectively, with 9 bases between them.

The rearrangement uses TRBV7-9 and TRBJ2-7; D is possibly TRBD1 (6 bases). CDR1 SEHNR and CDR2 FQNEAQ come from the germline V gene (reference sequence). V dropped 5 bases and J dropped 1 base, with 12 bases sitting between them. This CDR3 spans 14 amino acids. Here the CDR3 reads CASSPQGLSYEQYF. The CDR3 nucleotides are TGTGCCAGCAGCCCACAGGGTTTGTCCTACGAGCAGTACTTC.

The rearrangement joins TRBV4-2 to TRBJ2-1, with 10 bases lining up with TRBD2. The trim removed 5 bases at V and 5 bases at J, leaving 9 bases unmatched. The CDR3 is 16 amino acids. CDR1 LGHNA and CDR2 YNFKEQ come from the germline V gene. The CDR3 is CASSSRGLAGDNEQFF. In DNA, the CDR3 is TGTGCCAGCAGCTCTAGGGGGCTAGCGGGGGACAATGAGCAGTTCTTC.

This clone has just a few counts. The chain combines TRBV5-1 with TRBJ2-1, with D possibly matching TRBD2 (5 bases). The germline CDR1 and CDR2 sequences are SGHRS and YFSETQ. V was cut by 4 bases and J by 3 bases, with 11 bases left in between. The CDR3 length is 14 residues. The CDR3 bases are TGCGCCAGCAGCCTCGGGGAGAACTACAATGAGCAGTTCTTC. Translation: CASSLGENYNEQFF.

This chain connects TRBV9 to TRBJ2-1; TRBD1 is a possible D gene (6 bases). The CDR3 is 14 residues long. Between the trimmed V and J ends, which lost 0 bases and 6 bases, there was a span of 10 bases. The germline gives CDR1 SGDLS, CDR2 YYNGEE. CDR3: CASSVVLGGNEQFF. In nucleotides, the CDR3 is TGTGCCAGCAGCGTAGTACTAGGGGGCAATGAGCAGTTCTTC. The full variable domain, in which reference TRBV9 and TRBJ2-1 provide the parts outside the CDR3, is DSGVTQTPKHLITATGQRVTLRCSPRSGDLSVYWYQQSLDQGLQFLIQYYNGEERAKGNILERFSAQQFPDLHSELNLSSLELGDSALYFCASSVVLGGNEQFFGPGTRLTVL.

This clone was found a few times. The chain employs TRBV3-1 (or the pseudogene TRBV3-2) and TRBJ1-6; D may be TRBD1 (5 bases). Germline values: CDR1 LGHDT, CDR2 YNNKEL (reference sequence). V lost 0 bases to trimming and J lost 5 bases, with 5 bases between them. This CDR3 comprises 14 residues. The CDR3 loop is CASSQETDNSPLHF. The CDR3 nucleotides are TGTGCCAGCAGCCAAGAGACAGATAATTCACCCCTCCACTTT.

The chain couples TRBV4-2 to TRBJ2-1; possibly TRBD1 for D (6 bases). The V and J ends lost 0 bases and 0 bases respectively, with 9 bases between them. Germline assignment: CDR1 LGHNA and CDR2 YNFKEQ. The CDR3 runs 16 residues. This CDR3 reads CASSQDEGGSYNEQFF. The CDR3, as DNA: TGTGCCAGCAGCCAAGATGAAGGGGGCTCCTACAATGAGCAGTTCTTC.

V is TRBV27 and J is TRBJ2-3; TRBD2 aligns across 7 bases. The germline V gene encodes CDR1 MNHEY and CDR2 SMNVEV (reference sequence). This CDR3 comprises 16 residues. V trimming: 7 bases; J trimming: 8 bases; junction bases outside the gene matches: 18. As DNA, the CDR3 is TGTGCCAGCAAACAGAACCGGGACTATGCTCCGGGTACGCAGTATTTT. It encodes CASKQNRDYAPGTQYF.

This chain joins TRBV7-9 and TRBJ1-2, with D unclear. CDR1 and CDR2 from the germline V gene are SEHNR and FQNEAQ (reference sequence). The CDR3 loop spans 12 amino acids. V lost 5 bases, J lost 4 bases, and 8 bases lay in between. The CDR3 protein is CASSPVLYGYTF. The CDR3 DNA sequence: TGTGCCAGCAGCCCCGTCCTCTATGGCTACACCTTC.